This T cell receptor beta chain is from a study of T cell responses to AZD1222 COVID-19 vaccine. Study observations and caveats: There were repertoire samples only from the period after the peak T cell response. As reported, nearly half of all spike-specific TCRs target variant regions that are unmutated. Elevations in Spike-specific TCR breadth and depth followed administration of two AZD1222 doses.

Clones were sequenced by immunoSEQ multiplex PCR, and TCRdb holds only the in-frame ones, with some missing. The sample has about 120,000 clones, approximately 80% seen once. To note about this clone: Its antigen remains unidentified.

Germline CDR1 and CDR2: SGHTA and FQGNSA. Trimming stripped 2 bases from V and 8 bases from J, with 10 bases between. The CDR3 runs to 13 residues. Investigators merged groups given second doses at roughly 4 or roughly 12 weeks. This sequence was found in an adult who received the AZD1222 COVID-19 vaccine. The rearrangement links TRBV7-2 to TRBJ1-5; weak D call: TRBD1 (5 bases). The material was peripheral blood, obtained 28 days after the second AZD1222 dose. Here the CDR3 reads CASSLSGVEPQHF. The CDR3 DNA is TGTGCCAGCAGCTTATCGGGGGTCGAGCCCCAGCATTTT.